This T cell receptor beta chain derives from a study of OX40 agonist ivuxolimab in advanced cancers. Sequencing was performed with immunoSEQ multiplex PCR; in TCRdb, only in-frame clones are kept and a portion is missing. This table has around 62,000 clones, more than 75% appearing once. The sequence was collected from an adult with an advanced solid tumor such as melanoma, head and neck, liver or kidney cancer. Sequenced material: CD4+ or CD8+ T cells sorted from blood, taken in a trial of the OX40 agonist ivuxolimab.

CDR3 DNA: TGTGCCAGCAGTGAAGCGACCAGGGTTGCTGGAAACACCATATATTTT. Translating gives CASSEATRVAGNTIYF. The chain joins TRBV6-1 to TRBJ1-3, with D perhaps TRBD1 (5 bases). There are 16 residues in the CDR3. With 0 bases removed from V and 2 bases from J, the gap between germline ends came to 11 bases. CDR1 MNHNS and CDR2 SASEGT come from the germline V gene.